Listed below are T cell receptor beta chains from one sample, sequenced in a study of OX40 agonist ivuxolimab in advanced cancers. Assay: immunoSEQ multiplex PCR; the TCRdb copy retains only in-frame clones and omits some. The data show around 47,000 clones, with around 85% seen just once and around 15% held by the top ten. Here the sequenced sample was CD4+ or CD8+ T cells sorted from blood, taken in a trial of the OX40 agonist ivuxolimab. The source is an adult with an advanced solid tumor such as melanoma, head and neck, liver or kidney cancer. Each CDR3 is given with its conserved first and last residue. The D gene is left open where the match is weak. Only part of the rows carry a size: once, few, many, or a class if the clone is expanded.

CASSQGLGGPEETQYF	TGCGCCAGCAGCCAAGGCCTGGGGGGTCCCGAAGAGACCCAGTACTTC	TRBJ2-5	-	TRBV4-1	-
CSVETRQLLQYF	TGCAGCGTTGAAACGCGACAGCTCCTTCAGTATTTT	TRBJ2-3	-	TRBV29-1	-
CASSESHREVETQYF	TGTGCCAGCAGTGAATCACACAGGGAAGTAGAGACCCAGTACTTC	TRBJ2-5	-	TRBV2	-
CASSQDGQGADEAFF	TGCGCCAGCAGCCAAGATGGACAGGGGGCAGATGAAGCTTTCTTT	TRBJ1-1	TRBD1	TRBV4-1	-
CASSSSRETGNTIYF	TGTGCCAGCAGCTCAAGCAGGGAGACTGGAAACACCATATATTTT	TRBJ1-3	-	TRBV7-9	-
CASSLGGGGPYEQYF	TGTGCCAGCAGCTTAGGGGGGGGCGGTCCCTACGAGCAGTACTTC	TRBJ2-7	-	TRBV7-2	-
CASSFIWCTEAFF	TGTGCCAGCAGCTTCATCTGGTGCACTGAAGCTTTCTTT	TRBJ1-1	-	TRBV7-9	-
CASSVAGGAPVEQFF	TGTGCCAGCAGCGTAGCCGGGGGGGCCCCCGTTGAGCAGTTCTTC	TRBJ2-1	TRBD2	TRBV9	once
CAWSVRGGAYEQYF	TGTGCCTGGAGTGTTCGGGGGGGTGCCTACGAGCAGTACTTC	TRBJ2-7	TRBD2	TRBV30	-
CASSLGAGAYNEQFF	TGCGCCAGCAGCTTGGGGGCAGGCGCGTACAATGAGCAGTTCTTC	TRBJ2-1	-	TRBV5-1	-
CASSLSWRVGTDTQYF	TGCGCCAGCAGCTTGTCCTGGAGAGTAGGCACAGATACGCAGTATTTT	TRBJ2-3	-	TRBV5-1	-
CATGTGGGYGYTF	TGCGCCACCGGGACAGGGGGCGGCTATGGCTACACCTTC	TRBJ1-2	TRBD1	TRBV10-2	-
CAWSVQPQETQYF	TGTGCCTGGAGTGTACAGCCCCAAGAGACCCAGTACTTC	TRBJ2-5	-	TRBV30	-
CASSPLLGGNTEAFF	TGTGCCAGCAGCCCTCTTTTGGGGGGTAACACTGAAGCTTTCTTT	TRBJ1-1	-	TRBV11-2	-
CASRDTNQPQHF	TGTGCCAGCAGGGACACCAATCAGCCCCAGCATTTT	TRBJ1-5	-	TRBV6-1	-
CASSNRDSSSTQYF	TGTGCCAGCAGCAATCGGGACTCCAGTTCGACCCAGTACTTC	TRBJ2-5	-	TRBV5-6	-
CASSSTGNKYEQYF	TGTGCCAGCAGTTCCACAGGGAACAAATACGAGCAGTACTTC	TRBJ2-7	-	TRBV11-2	-
CASSFRDRTSGNTIYF	TGCGCCAGCAGCTTCCGGGACAGAACCTCTGGAAACACCATATATTTT	TRBJ1-3	TRBD1	TRBV5-1	-
CASSQEEGGSNTEAFF	TGTGCCAGCAGCCAAGAAGAGGGCGGGTCGAACACTGAAGCTTTCTTT	TRBJ1-1	-	TRBV4-2	once
CASSSGQGENSPLHF	TGTGCCAGCAGCTCTGGACAGGGAGAAAATTCACCCCTCCACTTT	TRBJ1-6	TRBD1	TRBV5-6	-
CASSYLNYGYTF	TGTGCCAGCAGTTACCTTAACTATGGCTACACCTTC	TRBJ1-2	-	TRBV25-1	-
CASSLRGAHHYNEQFF	TGTGCCAGCAGTTTACGGGGGGCGCACCACTACAATGAGCAGTTCTTC	TRBJ2-1	-	TRBV27	-
CASSRTASTRNTIYF	TGTGCCAGCAGCAGGACAGCTTCCACCCGAAACACCATATATTTT	TRBJ1-3	-	TRBV21-1	-
CASSQGGTGAHEQYF	TGCGCCAGCAGCCAAGGAGGGACAGGGGCCCACGAGCAGTACTTC	TRBJ2-7	TRBD1	TRBV4-1	-
CASSFRGQGYTF	TGTGCCAGCAGCTTCCGGGGGCAGGGCTACACCTTC	TRBJ1-2	-	TRBV7-9	-
CSVGGLPQYF	TGCAGCGTTGGGGGTCTCCCCCAGTACTTC	TRBJ2-5	-	TRBV29-1	-
CASSLDQASYEQYF	TGCGCCAGCAGCTTGGACCAGGCCTCCTACGAGCAGTACTTC	TRBJ2-7	-	TRBV5-1	-
CASSLGTAFSTEAFF	TGTGCCAGCAGCTTGGGGACAGCGTTTTCCACTGAAGCTTTCTTT	TRBJ1-1	-	TRBV5-6	once
CASSSTSQDGSYEQYF	TGCGCCAGCAGCTCAACATCACAGGACGGTTCCTACGAGCAGTACTTC	TRBJ2-7	-	TRBV5-1	-
CASSPQDSLNTEAFF	TGCGCCAGCAGCCCCCAGGACAGTTTGAACACTGAAGCTTTCTTT	TRBJ1-1	-	TRBV4-1	-
CASSQGVDEQFF	TGTGCCAGCAGCCAGGGGGTTGATGAGCAGTTCTTC	TRBJ2-1	TRBD1	TRBV7-9	-
CASRGGSDTQYF	TGTGCCAGCAGAGGCGGCTCAGATACGCAGTATTTT	TRBJ2-3	-	TRBV6-5	once
CASSLSSRGGSYEQYF	TGTGCCAGCAGTTTATCTTCCAGGGGAGGGTCCTACGAGCAGTACTTC	TRBJ2-7	-	TRBV27	-
CASLGQSYEQYF	TGTGCCAGCTTGGGACAGAGCTACGAGCAGTACTTC	TRBJ2-7	TRBD1	TRBV27	-
CASSPWSNTEAFF	TGTGCCAGCAGCCCGTGGAGTAACACTGAAGCTTTCTTT	TRBJ1-1	-	TRBV5-4	-
CASSAQGGTEAFF	TGTGCCAGCAGCGCCCAGGGGGGGACTGAAGCTTTCTTT	TRBJ1-1	TRBD1	TRBV13	-
CASSQGPSGGYNEQFF	TGCGCCAGCAGCCAAGGCCCTAGCGGGGGGTACAATGAGCAGTTCTTC	TRBJ2-1	TRBD2	TRBV4-3	once
CASSFLSRVYEQYF	TGTGCCAGCAGTTTCCTCTCTAGGGTCTACGAGCAGTACTTC	TRBJ2-7	-	TRBV28	-
CAWGEGGGTEAFF	TGTGCCTGGGGCGAAGGTGGGGGCACTGAAGCTTTCTTT	TRBJ1-1	-	TRBV30	-
CAWGTGGFYEQYF	TGTGCCTGGGGGACAGGGGGATTCTACGAGCAGTACTTC	TRBJ2-7	TRBD1	TRBV30	once
CASSAAGRGDTEAFF	TGTGCCAGCAGCGCCGCGGGTCGAGGGGACACTGAAGCTTTCTTT	TRBJ1-1	-	TRBV5-6	-
CASSQAGRGKTEAFF	TGCGCCAGCAGCCAGGCAGGGAGGGGGAAGACTGAAGCTTTCTTT	TRBJ1-1	-	TRBV4-1	-
CASRSQGTDTQYF	TGTGCCAGCAGAAGCCAGGGGACAGATACGCAGTATTTT	TRBJ2-3	-	TRBV9	-
CASSERRGNGYTF	TGTGCCAGCAGTGAACGTAGGGGGAATGGCTACACCTTC	TRBJ1-2	-	TRBV25-1	once
CASSEGSNQPQHF	TGCGCCAGCAGTGAGGGGAGCAATCAGCCCCAGCATTTT	TRBJ1-5	-	TRBV10-2	-
CASSSKDRTHGNTIYF	TGTGCCAGCAGCTCTAAGGACAGGACTCACGGAAACACCATATATTTT	TRBJ1-3	TRBD1	TRBV5-4	-
CASSDYTDTQYF	TGCGCCAGCAGTGACTACACAGATACGCAGTATTTT	TRBJ2-3	-	TRBV10-2	-